This T cell receptor (beta chain) was documented in a study of shared clonotypes between healthy human individuals. Germline CDR1 is SGHKS and CDR2 is YYEKEE (reference sequence). The CDR3 extends over 17 amino acids. V was shortened by 2 bases and J by 2 bases, with 19 bases between the two germline ends. Authors' data handling: Because ImmunoSEQ provided only junction sequences with no quality scores, the filtering differed. The assay was immunoSEQ multiplex PCR, and TCRdb's table has in-frame clones only and misses some. The V and J calls and clone size are taken from that table; D and trimming were inferred from the DNA. The sample yields about 2,100,000 clones, 90% to 95% seen once. The naive CD8 fraction comprised CD45RO-negative cells positively selected for CCR7 and excluded terminally differentiated effector memory CD45RA+ cells.

Material: naive CD8+ T cells from PBMCs. The receptor's source is a man aged 18 to 30 in good health. Some clones in this sample may be carry-over from other donors' samples. The rearrangement uses TRBV5-5 and TRBJ2-5; possible D gene TRBD2, 5 bases. This CDR3 is CASSFRDYLGRQETQYF. The CDR3 bases are TGTGCCAGCAGCTTCCGGGATTACTTAGGAAGGCAAGAGACCCAGTACTTC.